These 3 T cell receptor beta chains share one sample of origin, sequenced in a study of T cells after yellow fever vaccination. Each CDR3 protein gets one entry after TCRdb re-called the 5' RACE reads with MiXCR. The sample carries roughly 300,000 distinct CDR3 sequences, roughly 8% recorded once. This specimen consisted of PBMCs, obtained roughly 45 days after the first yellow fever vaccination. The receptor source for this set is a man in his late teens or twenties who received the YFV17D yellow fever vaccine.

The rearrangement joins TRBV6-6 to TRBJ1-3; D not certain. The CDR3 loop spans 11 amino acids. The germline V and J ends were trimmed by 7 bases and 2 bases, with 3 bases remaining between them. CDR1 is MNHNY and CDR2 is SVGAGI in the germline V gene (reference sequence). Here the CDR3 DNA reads TGTGCCAGCATCACTGGAAACACCATATATTTT. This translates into CASITGNTIYF.

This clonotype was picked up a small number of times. CDR3 amino acids: CASSAGAVVPLHF. The CDR3 nucleotides read TGCGCCAGCAGCGCCGGGGCGGTGGTCCCCCTCCACTTT. The chain carries TRBV10-2 and TRBJ1-6; possibly TRBD1 for D (5 bases). From germline, CDR1 is WSHSY and CDR2 SAAADI. The CDR3 has 13 amino acids. Trimming shortened V by 6 bases and J by 13 bases, and 16 bases separated the two germline ends.

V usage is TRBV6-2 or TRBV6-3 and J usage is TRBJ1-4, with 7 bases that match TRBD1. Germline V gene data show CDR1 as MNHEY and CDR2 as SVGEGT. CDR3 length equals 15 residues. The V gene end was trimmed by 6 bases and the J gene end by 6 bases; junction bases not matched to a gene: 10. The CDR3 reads CASRQHGTADEKLFF. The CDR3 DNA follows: TGTGCCAGCAGACAACACGGGACAGCTGATGAAAAACTGTTTTTT.